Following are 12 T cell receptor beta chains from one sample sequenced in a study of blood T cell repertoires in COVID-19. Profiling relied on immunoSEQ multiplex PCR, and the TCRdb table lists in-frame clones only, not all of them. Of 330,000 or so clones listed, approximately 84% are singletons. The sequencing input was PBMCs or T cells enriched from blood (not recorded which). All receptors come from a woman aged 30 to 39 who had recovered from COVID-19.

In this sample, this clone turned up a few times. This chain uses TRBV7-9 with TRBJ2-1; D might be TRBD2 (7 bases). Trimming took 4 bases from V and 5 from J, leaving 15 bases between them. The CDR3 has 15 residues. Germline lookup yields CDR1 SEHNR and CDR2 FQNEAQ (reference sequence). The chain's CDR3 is CASSSKGGDNNEQFF. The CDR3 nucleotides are TGTGCCAGCAGCTCCAAGGGGGGGGATAACAATGAGCAGTTCTTC.

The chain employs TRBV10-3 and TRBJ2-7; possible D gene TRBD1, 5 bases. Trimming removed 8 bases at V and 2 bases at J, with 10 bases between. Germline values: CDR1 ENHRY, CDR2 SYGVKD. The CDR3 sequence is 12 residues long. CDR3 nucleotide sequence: TGTGCCATCGGAGTAGGGGCCTACGAGCAGTACTTC. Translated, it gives CAIGVGAYEQYF.

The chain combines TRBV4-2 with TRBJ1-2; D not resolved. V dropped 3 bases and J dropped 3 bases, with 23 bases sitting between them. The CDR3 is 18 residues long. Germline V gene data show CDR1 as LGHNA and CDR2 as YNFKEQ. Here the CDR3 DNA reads TGTGCCAGCAGCCATCTCGGGAGGGTGGAAATTCAAGACTATGGCTACACCTTC. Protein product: CASSHLGRVEIQDYGYTF.

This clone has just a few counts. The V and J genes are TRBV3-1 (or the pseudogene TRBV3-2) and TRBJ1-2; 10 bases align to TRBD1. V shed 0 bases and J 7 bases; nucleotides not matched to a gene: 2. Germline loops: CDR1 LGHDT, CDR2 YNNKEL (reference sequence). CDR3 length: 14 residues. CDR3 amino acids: CASSQEDRGPGYTF. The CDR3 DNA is TGTGCCAGCAGCCAAGAAGACAGGGGGCCTGGCTACACCTTC.

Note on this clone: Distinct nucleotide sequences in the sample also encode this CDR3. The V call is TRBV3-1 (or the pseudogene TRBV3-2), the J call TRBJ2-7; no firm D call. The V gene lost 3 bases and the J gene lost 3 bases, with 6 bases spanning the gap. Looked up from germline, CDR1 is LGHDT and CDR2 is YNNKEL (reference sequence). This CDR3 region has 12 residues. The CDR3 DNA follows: TGTGCCAGCAGCCAGGCGGACTACGAGCAGTACTTC. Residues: CASSQADYEQYF.

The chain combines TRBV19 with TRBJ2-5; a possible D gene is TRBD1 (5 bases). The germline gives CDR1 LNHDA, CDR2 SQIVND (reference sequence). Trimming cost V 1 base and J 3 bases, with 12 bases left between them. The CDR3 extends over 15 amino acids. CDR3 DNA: TGTGCCAGTAGTATAGGTACGACAGTAGAAGAGACCCAGTACTTC. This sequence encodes CASSIGTTVEETQYF.

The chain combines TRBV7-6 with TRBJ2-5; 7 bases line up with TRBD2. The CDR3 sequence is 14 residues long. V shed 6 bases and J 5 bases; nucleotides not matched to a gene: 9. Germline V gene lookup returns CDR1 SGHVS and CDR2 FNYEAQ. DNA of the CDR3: TGTGCCAGCAGTCAGACTAGCCTGAGGGAGACCCAGTACTTC. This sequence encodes CASSQTSLRETQYF.

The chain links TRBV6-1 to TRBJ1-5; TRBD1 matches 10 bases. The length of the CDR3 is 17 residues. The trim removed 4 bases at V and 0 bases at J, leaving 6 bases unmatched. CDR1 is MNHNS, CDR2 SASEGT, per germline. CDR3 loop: CASSGRQGAGSNQPQHF. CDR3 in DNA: TGTGCCAGCAGTGGTAGACAGGGGGCGGGTAGCAATCAGCCCCAGCATTTT.

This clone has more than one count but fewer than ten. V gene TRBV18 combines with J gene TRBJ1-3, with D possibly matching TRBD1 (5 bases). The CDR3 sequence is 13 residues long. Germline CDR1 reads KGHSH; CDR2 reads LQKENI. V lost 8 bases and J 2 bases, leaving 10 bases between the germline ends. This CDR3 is CASPDRTGNTIYF. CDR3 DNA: TGTGCCAGCCCCGACAGAACTGGAAACACCATATATTTT.

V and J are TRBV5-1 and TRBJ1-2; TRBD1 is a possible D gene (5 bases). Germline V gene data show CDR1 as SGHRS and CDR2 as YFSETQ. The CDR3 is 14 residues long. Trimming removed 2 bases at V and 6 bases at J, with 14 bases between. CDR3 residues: CASSFRASGDGYTF. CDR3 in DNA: TGCGCCAGCAGCTTCCGGGCCTCGGGGGATGGCTACACCTTC.

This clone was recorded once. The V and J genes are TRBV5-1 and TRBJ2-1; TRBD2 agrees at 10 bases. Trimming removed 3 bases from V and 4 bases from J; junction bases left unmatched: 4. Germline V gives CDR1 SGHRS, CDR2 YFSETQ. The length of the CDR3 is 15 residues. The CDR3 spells CASSSGLANYNEQFF. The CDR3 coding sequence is TGCGCCAGCAGCTCGGGACTAGCGAATTACAATGAGCAGTTCTTC.

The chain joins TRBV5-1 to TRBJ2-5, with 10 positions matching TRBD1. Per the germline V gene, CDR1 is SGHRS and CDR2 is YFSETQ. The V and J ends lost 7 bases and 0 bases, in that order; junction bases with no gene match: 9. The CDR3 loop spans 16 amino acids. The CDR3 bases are TGCGCCAGCCGACTACCGGGACAGGGGAACCAAGAGACCCAGTACTTC. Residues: CASRLPGQGNQETQYF.